Below are 21 T cell receptor beta chains sequenced from a single sample in a study of blood T cell repertoires in COVID-19. Clones were read by immunoSEQ multiplex PCR, and TCRdb kept only the in-frame ones, dropping some. The data show 100,000 to 150,000 clones, 80% to 85% seen once. Input material: peripheral blood. The receptors derive from a woman aged 25-40 years who had recovered from COVID-19.

This clone was seen only once. The CDR3 here is CASSMGGPTGELFF. CDR3 bases: TGTGCCAGTAGTATGGGGGGGCCCACCGGGGAGCTGTTTTTT. The V and J genes are TRBV19 and TRBJ2-2, with D tentatively TRBD2 (7 bases). This CDR3 has 14 amino acids. Germline CDR1 reads LNHDA; CDR2 reads SQIVND (reference sequence). V lost 3 bases to trimming and J lost 4 bases, with 9 bases between them.

This rearrangement joins TRBV27 to TRBJ2-3; D is unresolved. The CDR3 is 14 amino acids. Germline values: CDR1 MNHEY, CDR2 SMNVEV (reference sequence). Between the trimmed V and J ends, which lost 3 bases and 6 bases, there was a span of 13 bases. The CDR3 nucleotides are TGTGCCAGCAGTTTGGCTAGAAAGTCTGATACGCAGTATTTT. Residues: CASSLARKSDTQYF.

The V gene is TRBV18, the J gene TRBJ1-1; D is perhaps TRBD1 (6 bases). The CDR3 is made up of 15 amino acids. Trimming stripped 3 bases from V and 3 bases from J, with 14 bases between. Germline V lookup: CDR1 KGHSH, CDR2 LQKENI. CDR3 residues: CASSPIRQVDTEAFF. CDR3 DNA sequence: TGTGCCAGCTCACCTATTAGACAGGTCGACACTGAAGCTTTCTTT.

The chain recombines TRBV27 with TRBJ1-1, with D possibly being TRBD1 (6 bases). The CDR3 extends over 14 amino acids. The V gene lost 3 bases and the J gene lost 0 bases, with 8 bases spanning the gap. Germline V lookup: CDR1 MNHEY, CDR2 SMNVEV (reference sequence). CDR3 nucleotides: TGTGCCAGCAGTTTCACAGGGTTGAACACTGAAGCTTTCTTT. Residues: CASSFTGLNTEAFF.

The J gene is TRBJ2-7, the V gene TRBV7-9, with TRBD2 matching over 8 bases. The V segment lost 2 bases and the J segment 3 bases; nucleotides outside the gene matches: 18. Germline assignment: CDR1 SEHNR and CDR2 FQNEAQ (reference sequence). CDR3 length equals 19 residues. Written as DNA, the CDR3 is TGTGCCAGCAGCTTACCCCCACAGGGAAGGCGGGAGGCCTACTACGAGCAGTACTTC. Translating gives CASSLPPQGRREAYYEQYF.

The chain joins TRBV6-5 to TRBJ2-7; 7 bases align to TRBD2. The germline gives CDR1 MNHEY, CDR2 SVGAGI. CDR3 length equals 14 residues. Germline trimming cut 2 bases from V and 6 bases from J; bases unmatched to any gene: 7. CDR3 region: CASSYLLGTTEQYF. The CDR3 DNA reads as TGTGCCAGCAGTTACCTTCTCGGGACTACCGAGCAGTACTTC.

The rearrangement uses TRBV6-5 and TRBJ1-2, with TRBD1 as a possible D gene (6 bases). The V end was cut by 8 bases, the J end by 13 bases, with 23 bases between. Looked up from germline, CDR1 is MNHEY and CDR2 is SVGAGI. This CDR3 spans 13 amino acids. CDR3 in amino acids: CASDFMDSWRVTF. The CDR3 DNA is TGTGCCAGCGACTTTATGGACAGCTGGCGTGTCACCTTC.

CDR3 DNA sequence: TGTGCCAGCAGCTTGACTAGCGGGACTAGCACAGATACGCAGTATTTT. Its protein is CASSLTSGTSTDTQYF. V is TRBV5-5 and J is TRBJ2-3; 10 bases line up with TRBD2. This CDR3 has 16 residues. Trimming took 1 base from V and 0 from J; bases not matched to a gene: 2. Per germline, CDR1 SGHKS and CDR2 YYEKEE (reference sequence). Supplemented by reference TRBV5-5 and TRBJ2-3, the full variable domain reads DAGVTQSPTHLIKTRGQQVTLRCSPISGHKSVSWYQQVLGQGPQFIFQYYEKEERGRGNFPDRFSARQFPNYSSELNVNALLLGDSALYLCASSLTSGTSTDTQYFGPGTRLTVL.

The chain carries TRBV6-6 and TRBJ1-5; the D is unclear. There are 12 residues in the CDR3. V was cut by 10 bases and J by 2 bases, with 9 bases left in between. The germline CDR1 and CDR2 sequences are MNHNY and SVGAGI (reference sequence). The CDR3 DNA is TGTGCCACCCGAGGCGGCAATCAGCCCCAGCATTTT. It codes for CATRGGNQPQHF.

A few counts support this clone. The gene calls are TRBV5-5 and TRBJ2-5; TRBD2 matches 9 bases. V was pared by 4 bases and J by 5 bases, with 15 bases of the junction left unmatched. The V gene's germline CDR1 is SGHKS and CDR2 YYEKEE (reference sequence). The CDR3 runs to 17 residues. DNA for the CDR3: TGTGCCAGCAGCCGCGGGGGGGCCTTAATACCAGGGGAGACCCAGTACTTC. Protein sequence: CASSRGGALIPGETQYF. The whole variable domain, filled in from reference TRBV5-5 and TRBJ2-5, reads DAGVTQSPTHLIKTRGQQVTLRCSPISGHKSVSWYQQVLGQGPQFIFQYYEKEERGRGNFPDRFSARQFPNYSSELNVNALLLGDSALYLCASSRGGALIPGETQYFGPGTRLLVL.

This clone occurred many times. The same CDR3 is also encoded by other DNA sequences in this sample. The chain employs TRBV29-1 and TRBJ1-1; 10 positions agree with TRBD1. J lost 1 base, V lost 3 bases, and 5 bases had no gene match. The CDR3 runs 15 residues. CDR1 is SQVTM and CDR2 is ANQGSEA in the germline V gene. The CDR3 nucleotides read TGCAGCGTTGAGAGAGGGACAGGGGCGAACACTGAAGCTTTCTTT. This translates into CSVERGTGANTEAFF. The full variable domain, rest sourced from reference TRBV29-1 and TRBJ1-1, is SAVISQKPSRDICQRGTSLTIQCQVDSQVTMMFWYRQQPGQSLTLIATANQGSEATYESGFVIDKFPISRPNLTFSTLTVSNMSPEDSSIYLCSVERGTGANTEAFFGQGTRLTVV.

The chain joins TRBV15 to TRBJ2-7, with unresolved D. V lost 0 bases and J lost 0, with 9 bases in between. Germline-derived CDR1 and CDR2 are LNHNV and YYDKDF (reference sequence). The CDR3 has 15 amino acids. The CDR3, as DNA: TGTGCCACCAGCAGAGATCTAGGCTACTCCTACGAGCAGTACTTC. The encoded protein is CATSRDLGYSYEQYF.

The chain links TRBV12-5 to TRBJ2-1; 8 bases line up with TRBD1. The CDR3 totals 16 residues. V shed 2 bases, J shed 7 bases, and the junction held 10 bases outside the gene matches. Per the germline V gene, CDR1 is LGHNT and CDR2 is FRNRAP. The CDR3 loop reads CASGLSQGAGPNEQFF. The CDR3 DNA sequence: TGTGCTAGTGGTTTGTCCCAGGGGGCAGGGCCAAATGAGCAGTTCTTC.

The CDR3 reads CASSLRTGWEETQYF. Here the CDR3 DNA reads TGTGCCAGCAGCTTGAGGACAGGGTGGGAGGAGACCCAGTACTTC. The chain combines TRBV7-9 with TRBJ2-5; 8 bases are a match to TRBD1. The junction had 8 bases not matched to a gene; V was cut back by 3 bases and J by 5 bases. The germline gives CDR1 SEHNR, CDR2 FQNEAQ (reference sequence). The CDR3 consists of 15 residues.

This chain connects TRBV19 to TRBJ2-7; 8 bases align to TRBD2. Germline V gene data show CDR1 as LNHDA and CDR2 as SQIVND (reference sequence). With 5 bases clipped from V and 6 bases from J, the junction kept 6 bases outside the gene matches. This CDR3 spans 13 amino acids. The CDR3 protein is CASSPRSGIEQYF. As DNA, the CDR3 is TGTGCCAGTAGTCCTCGTAGCGGGATCGAGCAGTACTTC.

V gene TRBV19 combines with J gene TRBJ1-1, with D unclear. Germline CDR1 reads LNHDA; CDR2 reads SQIVND (reference sequence). The CDR3 has 12 residues. Trimming cost V 6 bases and J 7 bases, with 12 bases left between them. This CDR3 reads CASRTTQFEAFF. The CDR3 DNA is TGTGCCAGTAGAACGACACAGTTTGAAGCTTTCTTT.

The chain links TRBV18 to TRBJ2-1; the D is unclear. The CDR3 has 13 residues. Deletions cut 3 bases from V and 4 bases from J, with 7 bases between. In germline, CDR1 is KGHSH, CDR2 LQKENI. The CDR3 sequence: CASSPLKYNEQFF. The DNA of the CDR3 is TGTGCCAGCTCACCCCTAAAGTACAATGAGCAGTTCTTC. Full variable domain (missing parts from reference TRBV18 and TRBJ2-1): NAGVMQNPRHLVRRRGQEARLRCSPMKGHSHVYWYRQLPEEGLKFMVYLQKENIIDESGMPKERFSAEFPKEGPSILRIQQVVRGDSAAYFCASSPLKYNEQFFGPGTRLTVL.

The chain links TRBV20-1 to TRBJ2-3, with D unresolved. Germline V gives CDR1 DFQATT, CDR2 SNEGSKA (reference sequence). The ends were cut back, 3 bases at V and 0 bases at J, with 16 bases in the middle. CDR3 length: 16 amino acids. The CDR3 protein is CSASRSFPGSTDTQYF. In DNA form, the CDR3 reads TGCAGTGCTAGTCGTAGCTTCCCCGGCAGCACAGATACGCAGTATTTT.

This chain links TRBV9 with TRBJ1-1; D may be TRBD1 (6 bases). CDR1 and CDR2 from the germline V gene are SGDLS and YYNGEE. The length of the CDR3 is 15 residues. Trimming took off 0 bases at V and 0 bases at J, with 9 bases between the two ends. CDR3 in amino acids: CASSVGGRMNTEAFF. As DNA, the CDR3 is TGTGCCAGCAGCGTAGGGGGGCGGATGAACACTGAAGCTTTCTTT.

This clone has only one observation. The chain uses TRBV2 and TRBJ1-1; possibly TRBD1 for D (5 bases). The CDR3 runs to 14 residues. Per the germline V gene, CDR1 is SNHLY and CDR2 is FYNNEI. Trimming took off 6 bases at V and 1 base at J, with 12 bases between the two ends. CDR3 sequence reads: CASRKWGTNTEAFF. The DNA of the CDR3 is TGTGCCAGCAGGAAGTGGGGCACGAACACTGAAGCTTTCTTT.

J is TRBJ1-2 and V is TRBV6-1; D not certain. CDR1 MNHNS and CDR2 SASEGT come from the germline V gene. The CDR3 has 11 amino acids. Trimming cost V 3 bases and J 12 bases, with 11 bases left between them. The CDR3 loop is CASSDWLQHTF. CDR3 sequence (DNA): TGTGCCAGCAGTGATTGGCTCCAACACACCTTC.